The 25 T cell receptor beta chains given below trace back to one sample, sequenced in a study of T-cell reconstitution after alpha-beta-depleted transplantation in children. Unique molecular identifiers were built into the TCRbeta library. A single record per CDR3 protein comes from TCRdb applying MiXCR to the PCR reads. The table shows about 900,000 distinct CDR3 sequences, with around 30% occurring only once. The material sequenced was PBMCs, mostly from graft donor cells, taken 360 days after TCRalphabeta/CD19-depleted stem cell transplant. The receptors shown here come from a boy in the first two years of life who had a stem cell transplant for SCID, so the T cells may come from the graft donor.

J is TRBJ1-1 and V is TRBV2; D unclear. The CDR3 totals 17 residues. Trimming removed 2 bases at V and 4 bases at J, with 20 bases between. The germline V gene encodes CDR1 SNHLY and CDR2 FYNNEI. In nucleotides, the CDR3 is TGTGCCAGCAGTGAAATTGTCATCGGGCTTGGCAGCACTGAAGCTTTCTTT. Translating gives CASSEIVIGLGSTEAFF.

This clonotype was picked up many times. V and J are TRBV20-1 and TRBJ2-7; D is perhaps TRBD1 (5 bases). CDR1 and CDR2 (germline): DFQATT, SNEGSKA (reference sequence). Trimming took 6 bases from V and 2 from J, leaving 14 bases between them. This CDR3 has 13 amino acids. The CDR3 is CSATGATAYEQYF. The CDR3 DNA is TGCAGTGCCACTGGGGCTACAGCCTACGAGCAGTACTTC.

Only a few counts were recorded for this clonotype. This chain connects TRBV10-1 to TRBJ2-5, with D possibly being TRBD1 (5 bases). Per the germline V gene, CDR1 is WNHNN and CDR2 is SYGVQD (reference sequence). V gave up 0 bases and J gave up 2 bases, with 7 bases separating them. The CDR3 consists of 14 residues. CDR3 sequence (DNA): TGCGCCAGCAGTGAGTCCGACAGACAAGAGACCCAGTACTTC. Protein: CASSESDRQETQYF.

As to this clonotype: The conserved phenylalanine or tryptophan normally closing the CDR3 is absent here, so this likely arose from a read error. The chain combines TRBV30 with TRBJ1-6, with D perhaps TRBD1 (5 bases). The CDR3 is 15 amino acids. Trimming left V 1 base short and J 5 bases short, with 12 bases between. Germline CDR1 reads GTSNPN; CDR2 reads SVGIG (reference sequence). The CDR3 DNA reads as TGTGCCTGGAGTGGGGTGGGACGGAATAATTCACCCCTCCACTGT. Translating gives CAWSGVGRNNSPLHC.

The chain recombines TRBV30 with TRBJ2-1; D may be TRBD2 (6 bases). The CDR3 extends over 15 amino acids. In germline, CDR1 is GTSNPN, CDR2 SVGIG (reference sequence). The V gene lost 0 bases and the J gene lost 3 bases, with 12 bases spanning the gap. The DNA for the CDR3 is TGTGCCTGGAGTGTACGAAGGGGACTCTACAATGAGCAGTTCTTC. It encodes CAWSVRRGLYNEQFF.

V gene TRBV12-3 or TRBV12-4 combines with J gene TRBJ2-5; TRBD1 is a possible D gene (6 bases). V gave up 3 bases and J gave up 8 bases, with 16 bases separating them. CDR3 length: 14 amino acids. CDR3 DNA sequence: TGTGCCAGCAGTTTTACTGGGGGCCAGGGTACCCAGTACTTC. Amino acids: CASSFTGGQGTQYF.

This clonotype showed up just a few times. CDR3 sequence: CSVGRLAELTDTQYF. CDR3 DNA: TGCAGCGTTGGAAGGCTAGCGGAACTCACAGATACGCAGTATTTT. The V call is TRBV29-1, the J call TRBJ2-3; 7 bases align to TRBD2. Germline values: CDR1 SQVTM, CDR2 ANQGSEA. The CDR3 covers 15 residues. V gave up 4 bases and J gave up 2 bases; unmatched junction bases: 9.

In this sample, this clonotype turned up a few times. CDR3 in DNA: TGTGCCAGCAGTCTTCACCTGGACAACAAACAGTACTTC. This gives the protein CASSLHLDNKQYF. The genes are TRBV12-3 or TRBV12-4 and TRBJ2-7; TRBD1 might be the D (5 bases). V shed 5 bases and J shed 10 bases, with 18 bases lying between them. The CDR3 extends over 13 amino acids.

This chain connects TRBV14 to TRBJ2-1; 7 nucleotides match TRBD2. J lost 8 bases, V lost 4 bases, and 11 bases had no gene match. Germline V CDR1 and CDR2: SGHDN, FVKESK. CDR3 length: 15 amino acids. CDR3 residues: CASSPGLEQRHEQFF. DNA for the CDR3: TGTGCCAGCAGCCCTGGACTAGAGCAGCGCCATGAGCAGTTCTTC.

The CDR3 loop is CASSQDQGAEKLFF. The CDR3 DNA reads as TGCGCCAGCAGCCAAGATCAGGGGGCGGAAAAACTGTTTTTT. This chain connects TRBV4-3 to TRBJ1-4; 8 bases align to TRBD1. This CDR3 region has 14 residues. Trimming cost V 0 bases and J 8 bases; bases outside gene matches: 2. In germline, CDR1 is LGHNA, CDR2 YSLEER.

This clonotype came up a few times. V gene TRBV19 combines with J gene TRBJ2-7; D is unresolved. Germline V CDR1 and CDR2: LNHDA, SQIVND (reference sequence). V was trimmed by 6 bases and J by 0 bases, leaving 9 bases between them. The CDR3 sequence is 13 residues long. CDR3 coding DNA: TGTGCCAGTAGCGTGGGCATCTCCTACGAGCAGTACTTC. This codes for CASSVGISYEQYF.

The chain carries TRBV28 and TRBJ2-7; D is unresolved. Trimming pared 6 bases from V and 7 bases from J, leaving 10 bases between. The CDR3 has 11 amino acids. From germline, CDR1 is MDHEN and CDR2 SYDVKM. The CDR3 here is CASSSMWEQYF. CDR3 DNA: TGTGCCAGCAGCTCGATGTGGGAGCAGTACTTC.

This clonotype has more than one count but fewer than ten. The chain has TRBV6-5 and TRBJ1-1; the D gene is possibly TRBD1 (6 bases). Germline assignment: CDR1 MNHEY and CDR2 SVGAGI. The CDR3 extends over 14 amino acids. V lost 4 bases and J 1 base, leaving 10 bases between the germline ends. The CDR3, as DNA: TGTGCCAGCAGTTGGGTACAGGGGAACACTGAAGCTTTCTTT. Translated: CASSWVQGNTEAFF.

This clonotype was detected a few times. This sequence joins TRBV9 and TRBJ2-5, with a possible D match to TRBD2 (5 bases). CDR3 size: 14 residues. The germline gives CDR1 SGDLS, CDR2 YYNGEE. Trimming removed 4 bases from V and 0 bases from J, with 10 bases in between. The chain's CDR3 is CASSNLADQETQYF. DNA for the CDR3: TGTGCCAGCAGCAATCTAGCAGACCAAGAGACCCAGTACTTC.

The chain recombines TRBV18 with TRBJ2-7; TRBD1 matches at 8 bases. Looked up from germline, CDR1 is KGHSH and CDR2 is LQKENI. The CDR3 has 15 residues. The junction had 8 bases not matched to a gene; V was cut back by 5 bases and J by 2 bases. CDR3 protein: CASSSRQGSTYEQYF. The CDR3 nucleotides are TGTGCCAGCTCATCGCGACAGGGGTCTACCTACGAGCAGTACTTC.

The chain uses TRBV29-1 and TRBJ2-1; possibly TRBD2 for D (6 bases). Germline assignment: CDR1 SQVTM and CDR2 ANQGSEA. The CDR3 is 13 amino acids. V was cut by 7 bases and J by 8 bases, with 18 bases left in between. The CDR3, as DNA: TGCAGCGGGGGCGGGACCCTAATACATGAGCAGTTCTTC. Translation: CSGGGTLIHEQFF.

This clonotype was observed a few times. The V call is TRBV5-1, the J call TRBJ2-7, with 7 bases matching TRBD1. J gave up 4 bases and V 4 bases, and 14 bases lay outside the gene matches. CDR3 size: 16 residues. The germline V gene has CDR1 SGHRS and CDR2 YFSETQ. CDR3 amino acids: CASSPLGQETLYEQYF. In DNA, the CDR3 is TGCGCCAGCAGCCCCCTAGGACAGGAGACTTTATACGAGCAGTACTTC.

The rearrangement links TRBV4-1 to TRBJ2-3; possibly TRBD2 for D (6 bases). V shed 4 bases and J shed 6 bases, with 17 bases lying between them. The CDR3 is 15 residues long. In germline, CDR1 is MGHRA, CDR2 YSYEKL. Written as DNA, the CDR3 is TGCGCCAGCAGCCCTCAGAGCCACCGGGGGGATACGCAGTATTTT. It is translated as CASSPQSHRGDTQYF.

The J gene is TRBJ2-1, the V gene TRBV4-3; maybe TRBD2 (5 bases). CDR3 length: 16 amino acids. The V end lost 0 bases, the J end lost 5 bases, and 14 bases lay between the germline ends. Germline V lookup: CDR1 LGHNA, CDR2 YSLEER. CDR3 in amino acids: CASSQDLRAWDNEQFF. The DNA of the CDR3 is TGCGCCAGCAGCCAAGATTTGAGGGCCTGGGACAATGAGCAGTTCTTC.

This clonotype has only a few counts. The rearrangement uses TRBV5-4 and TRBJ2-3; 11 bases fit TRBD2. V shed 4 bases, J shed 6 bases, and the junction held 10 bases outside the gene matches. This CDR3 contains 16 residues. Germline CDR1 SGHNT, CDR2 YYREEE (reference sequence). The CDR3 loop reads CASSGTLSGGVDTQYF. The CDR3 nucleotides are TGTGCCAGCAGCGGCACCCTTAGCGGGGGGGTGGATACGCAGTATTTT.

V gene TRBV5-1 combines with J gene TRBJ2-1, with D possibly TRBD2 on 5 matching bases. This CDR3 has 13 residues. Trimming removed 4 bases at V and 10 bases at J, with 15 bases between. Looked up from germline, CDR1 is SGHRS and CDR2 is YFSETQ. DNA for the CDR3: TGCGCCAGCAGCGCATTCGAGGGCAGCGAGCAGTTCTTC. Protein sequence: CASSAFEGSEQFF. The full variable domain, its missing parts supplied by reference TRBV5-1 and TRBJ2-1, is KAGVTQTPRYLIKTRGQQVTLSCSPISGHRSVSWYQQTPGQGLQFLFEYFSETQRNKGNFPGRFSGRQFSNSRSEMNVSTLELGDSALYLCASSAFEGSEQFFGPGTRLTVL.

This clonotype was recorded many times. The chain has TRBV10-3 and TRBJ2-1; 8 positions match TRBD1. Germline V CDR1 and CDR2: ENHRY, SYGVKD. V shed 2 bases and J 14 bases; nucleotides not matched to a gene: 8. The CDR3 runs 13 residues. CDR3 loop: CAISERGRQGKFF. The CDR3 DNA is TGTGCCATCAGTGAGAGAGGCCGACAGGGGAAGTTCTTC.

This clonotype was detected ten times or more. The V gene is TRBV12-3 or TRBV12-4, the J gene TRBJ2-2, with D possibly matching TRBD1 (5 bases). This CDR3 comprises 13 residues. V was shortened by 6 bases and J by 5 bases, with 10 bases between the two germline ends. CDR3 residues: CASSHQGTGELFF. The CDR3 nucleotides are TGTGCCAGCAGCCACCAGGGTACCGGGGAGCTGTTTTTT.

The chain links TRBV3-1 to TRBJ2-5; 7 bases align to TRBD1. Germline lookup yields CDR1 LGHDT and CDR2 YNNKEL (reference sequence). After removal of 1 base from V and 5 bases from J, the junction contained 7 bases not matched to a gene. This CDR3 region has 15 residues. CDR3 nucleotide sequence: TGTGCCAGCAGCCAAGGACAGGGCCCAGGGGAGACCCAGTACTTC. Its protein is CASSQGQGPGETQYF.

In this sample, this clonotype turned up many times. V is TRBV5-1 and J is TRBJ2-2; D is perhaps TRBD1 (5 bases). The germline V gene encodes CDR1 SGHRS and CDR2 YFSETQ. There are 16 residues in the CDR3. Trimming stripped 0 bases from V and 4 bases from J, with 13 bases between. This chain's CDR3 is CASSLGLIGVTGELFF. The CDR3 nucleotides are TGCGCCAGCAGCTTGGGACTCATAGGGGTCACCGGGGAGCTGTTTTTT.